Below, 20 T cell receptor beta chains from the same sample are listed, as sequenced in a study of beta chain features in type 1 diabetes (dated by TCRdb to 2016 to 2018). What the research found in general, with its limitations: In all four CD4+ subsets, TCRB CDR3 length was moderately but significantly shorter in type 1 diabetes patients.

Libraries were made using the immunoSEQ multiplex PCR assay. The High Capacity cDNA Reverse Transcription Kit was used to reverse transcribe all of the isolated RNA, meaning that expressed TCRB transcripts were what got sequenced. Drawn from immuneACCESS, this table holds only the in-frame rearrangements with V and J called that TCRdb kept. Clones are partly lost; checked studies trace under half to an unresolved V gene and leave the rest unexplained. The sample includes a few hundred thousand clones, with 16% observed a single time. The ten largest clones take up about 0.085% of the sample. Which antigens these TCRs recognize remains unknown. The sequenced material came from naive CD4+ T cells from blood. The sample's cell subset or site label, decoded: true naive CD4+ T cells. These receptors originate from a man between 25 and 39 years old with type 1 diabetes.

This clone was counted only a few times. The chain is built from TRBV4-1 and TRBJ2-3, with 8 bases fitting TRBD2. The V segment lost 0 bases and the J segment 1 base; nucleotides outside the gene matches: 6. The germline V gene encodes CDR1 MGHRA and CDR2 YSYEKL. This CDR3 is 17 amino acids long. CDR3 DNA sequence: TGCGCCAGCAGCCAAGAAGGCCTAGCGGGCCGCACAGATACGCAGTATTTT. Residues: CASSQEGLAGRTDTQYF.

This clone was seen only a few times. V and J are TRBV29-1 and TRBJ2-2; D possibly corresponds to TRBD1 (6 bases). The CDR3 runs to 12 residues. Trimming took 7 bases from V and 1 from J, leaving 7 bases between them. Germline V gene sequence: CDR1 SQVTM, CDR2 ANQGSEA. CDR3 bases: TGCAGCGGACAGGAGAACACCGGGGAGCTGTTTTTT. Translation: CSGQENTGELFF.

The table lists this clone with a few counts. V usage is TRBV28 and J usage is TRBJ2-7; D may match TRBD1 or TRBD2 (5 bases each). This CDR3 contains 14 residues. V shed 6 bases and J shed 5 bases, with 17 bases lying between them. Germline V gene data show CDR1 as MDHEN and CDR2 as SYDVKM. The CDR3 sequence: CASSPGTIDNEQYF. CDR3 coding DNA: TGTGCCAGCAGCCCCGGGACCATCGACAACGAGCAGTACTTC.

The chain is built from TRBV4-1 and TRBJ2-3; 9 positions match TRBD1. Germline V CDR1 and CDR2: MGHRA, YSYEKL. Germline trimming cut 4 bases from V and 3 bases from J; bases unmatched to any gene: 5. There are 15 residues in the CDR3. CDR3 DNA sequence: TGCGCCAGCAGCCTGACGGGACAGGGAACAGATACGCAGTATTTT. This sequence encodes CASSLTGQGTDTQYF.

The sample holds a few counts of this clone. The DNA for the CDR3 is TGTGCCTCGGGACGCGAATTTGTCGCTTTCTTT. This encodes CASGREFVAFF. This rearrangement joins TRBV30 to TRBJ1-1, with a tentative D call TRBD1 (5 bases). Trimming pared 7 bases from V and 11 bases from J, leaving 17 bases between. Germline CDR1 and CDR2: GTSNPN and SVGIG (reference sequence). CDR3 length equals 11 residues.

A few counts support this clone. The chain uses TRBV7-9 and TRBJ2-1; D possibly corresponds to TRBD1 (7 bases). The germline gives CDR1 SEHNR, CDR2 FQNEAQ (reference sequence). The germline V and J ends were trimmed by 4 bases and 0 bases, with 13 bases remaining between them. This CDR3 region has 16 residues. CDR3 amino acids: CASSSQGGPSYNEQFF. CDR3 sequence (DNA): TGTGCCAGCAGCTCCCAGGGGGGTCCCTCCTACAATGAGCAGTTCTTC.

This clone was seen only a few times. J is TRBJ1-1 and V is TRBV14; D gene unclear. This CDR3 spans 13 amino acids. From germline, CDR1 is SGHDN and CDR2 FVKESK. Trimming left V 0 bases short and J 7 bases short, with 9 bases between. CDR3 region: CASSQEQRFEAFF. CDR3 DNA: TGTGCCAGCAGCCAAGAACAAAGGTTTGAAGCTTTCTTT.

CDR3 loop: CASSRDRNTIYF. The CDR3 DNA is TGTGCCAGCAGTCGGGACCGAAACACCATATATTTT. This chain links TRBV14 with TRBJ1-3, with D possibly TRBD1 on 5 matching bases. In germline, CDR1 is SGHDN, CDR2 FVKESK. The CDR3 runs 12 residues. Trimming removed 6 bases at V and 5 bases at J, with 8 bases between.

This clone appeared a few times. The chain couples TRBV7-6 to TRBJ2-7; D call uncertain. The ends were cut back, 5 bases at V and 1 base at J, with 3 bases in the middle. Per germline, CDR1 SGHVS and CDR2 FNYEAQ. There are 11 residues in the CDR3. This CDR3 reads CASSVSYEQYF. The CDR3 coding sequence is TGTGCCAGCAGCGTGTCCTACGAGCAGTACTTC.

The chain combines TRBV11-2 with TRBJ2-5, with 8 bases matching TRBD2. This CDR3 spans 16 amino acids. Losses at the gene ends were 6 bases for V and 5 bases for J; bases not matched to a gene: 14. Germline-derived CDR1 and CDR2 are SGHAT and FQNNGV. Here the CDR3 reads CASRPLRSGRKETQYF. CDR3 DNA: TGTGCCAGCAGGCCTCTTCGCAGCGGGAGAAAGGAGACCCAGTACTTC.

The chain carries TRBV7-9 and TRBJ2-5; perhaps D is TRBD1 or TRBD2 (5 bases each). Germline V gives CDR1 SEHNR, CDR2 FQNEAQ (reference sequence). The CDR3 has 15 amino acids. V was pared by 5 bases and J by 3 bases, with 16 bases between. The CDR3 DNA reads TGTGCCAGCAGCGGCGCAGACCGGGACGAAGAGACCCAGTACTTC. Its translation: CASSGADRDEETQYF.

J is TRBJ2-6 and V is TRBV7-2; D may match TRBD1 or TRBD2 (5 bases each). This CDR3 is 15 amino acids long. CDR1 is SGHTA, CDR2 FQGNSA, per germline. Trimming shortened V by 6 bases and J by 0 bases, and 9 bases separated the two germline ends. As DNA, the CDR3 is TGTGCCAGCAGTGCAGGGAGCTCTGGGGCCAACGTCCTGACTTTC. This gives the protein CASSAGSSGANVLTF.

This sequence joins TRBV11-2 and TRBJ1-1; no reliable D call. CDR3 length: 14 amino acids. The germline gives CDR1 SGHAT, CDR2 FQNNGV. Trimming took off 5 bases at V and 4 bases at J, with 14 bases between the two ends. CDR3 bases: TGTGCCAGCAGCCAACGAGCGAACGTCACTGAAGCTTTCTTT. Protein: CASSQRANVTEAFF.

This clone has a handful of counts. The gene calls are TRBV14 and TRBJ1-4; D is unresolved. Trimming shortened V by 6 bases and J by 5 bases, and 7 bases separated the two germline ends. Germline CDR1 reads SGHDN; CDR2 reads FVKESK. The CDR3 is made up of 12 amino acids. The CDR3 protein is CASRGPNEKLFF. Written as DNA, the CDR3 is TGTGCCAGCAGAGGTCCGAATGAAAAACTGTTTTTT.

There are a few counts of this clone. The chain couples TRBV28 to TRBJ2-7, with D uncertain. V lost 3 bases, J lost 0 bases, and 15 bases lay in between. The germline V gene encodes CDR1 MDHEN and CDR2 SYDVKM. This CDR3 spans 16 amino acids. The CDR3 DNA follows: TGTGCCAGCAGTTTCCTTAGTCGGATGAGCTCCTACGAGCAGTACTTC. It yields the protein CASSFLSRMSSYEQYF.

This clone has only a few counts. The CDR3 DNA is TGTGCCAGCAGCGCCACCGGGACAGGAAACTACGAGCAGTACTTC. It translates to CASSATGTGNYEQYF. V usage is TRBV9 and J usage is TRBJ2-7, with TRBD1 identical over 8 bases. The CDR3 length is 15 residues. In germline, CDR1 is SGDLS, CDR2 YYNGEE. The J segment lost 3 bases and the V segment lost 3 bases, leaving 8 bases of the junction unmatched.

J is TRBJ2-1 and V is TRBV6-6, with TRBD2 matching 8 bases. The CDR3 is made up of 13 amino acids. Germline lookup yields CDR1 MNHNY and CDR2 SVGAGI (reference sequence). The V segment lost 8 bases and the J segment 3 bases; nucleotides outside the gene matches: 3. The CDR3 loop reads CASGTSGYNEQFF. CDR3 in DNA: TGTGCCAGCGGCACTAGCGGCTACAATGAGCAGTTCTTC.

The chain has TRBV7-2 and TRBJ2-1, with D possibly TRBD1 on 6 matching bases. The length of the CDR3 is 13 residues. The V gene lost 6 bases and the J gene lost 7 bases, with 13 bases spanning the gap. Germline V CDR1 and CDR2: SGHTA, FQGNSA. CDR3 nucleotides: TGTGCCAGCAGGCCAAGGGGGTTGAATGAGCAGTTCTTC. Translated, it gives CASRPRGLNEQFF.

This clone has just a few counts. The chain has TRBV25-1 and TRBJ1-4; D not certain. This CDR3 has 12 amino acids. Looked up from germline, CDR1 is MGHDK and CDR2 is SYGVNS. The V end was cut by 5 bases, the J end by 8 bases, with 9 bases between. For the CDR3, the DNA is TGTGCCAGCAGTCGCCTCCGAGAAAAACTGTTTTTT. Protein: CASSRLREKLFF.

This clone has a handful of counts. The rearrangement uses TRBV30 and TRBJ2-3; TRBD2 matches at 12 bases. The V and J ends lost 8 bases and 1 base, in that order; junction bases with no gene match: 7. CDR3 length: 15 residues. In germline, CDR1 is GTSNPN, CDR2 SVGIG (reference sequence). CDR3 amino acids: CAGHRTSGGTDTQYF. The CDR3 nucleotides read TGTGCCGGCCACAGGACTAGCGGGGGCACAGATACGCAGTATTTT.